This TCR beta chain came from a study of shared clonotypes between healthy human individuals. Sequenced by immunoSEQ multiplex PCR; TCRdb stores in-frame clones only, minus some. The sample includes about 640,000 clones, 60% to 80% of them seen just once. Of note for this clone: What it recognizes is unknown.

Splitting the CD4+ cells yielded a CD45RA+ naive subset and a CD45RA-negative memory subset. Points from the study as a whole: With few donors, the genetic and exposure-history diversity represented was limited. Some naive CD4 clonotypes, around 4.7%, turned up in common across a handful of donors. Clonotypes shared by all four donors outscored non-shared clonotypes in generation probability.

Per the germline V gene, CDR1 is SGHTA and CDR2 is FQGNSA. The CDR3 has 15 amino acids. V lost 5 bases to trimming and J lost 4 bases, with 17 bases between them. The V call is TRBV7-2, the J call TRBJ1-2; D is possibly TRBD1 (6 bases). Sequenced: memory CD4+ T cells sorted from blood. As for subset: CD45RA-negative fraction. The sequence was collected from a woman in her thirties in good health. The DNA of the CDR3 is TGTGCCAGCAGCCCAAGGACAGTCTACGGCTATGGCTACACCTTC. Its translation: CASSPRTVYGYGYTF.